The 11 T cell receptor beta chains listed next were all sequenced from one sample in a study of T and B cells in COVID-19 patients. BIOMED2 TRB-A/B primer pools were used in multiplex TRB PCR. Via MiXCR, TCRdb re-called the multiplex PCR reads, giving one row per CDR3 protein. The sample includes about 3,100 distinct CDR3 sequences, over 20% of them seen just once. From blood, about 220-500 ng of genomic DNA served as TRB template. Sequencing used blood. These receptors were collected from a human donor with active COVID-19.

This chain links TRBV24-1 with TRBJ2-1; maybe TRBD1 (6 bases). Germline V gives CDR1 KGHDR, CDR2 SFDVKD. The CDR3 runs 16 residues. V lost 4 bases and J 7 bases, leaving 19 bases between the germline ends. This CDR3 is CATSDGKGTNGNEQFF. Here the CDR3 DNA reads TGTGCCACCAGTGACGGCAAAGGGACAAACGGGAATGAGCAGTTCTTC.

The chain combines TRBV4-3 with TRBJ2-7, with D perhaps being TRBD1 or TRBD2 (5 bases each). V gave up 0 bases and J gave up 5 bases, with 8 bases separating them. Germline V CDR1 and CDR2: LGHNA, YSLEER. The CDR3 contains 13 residues. The CDR3 here is CASSQDEGNEQYF. The CDR3 DNA reads as TGCGCCAGCAGCCAAGATGAGGGGAACGAGCAGTACTTC.

This clonotype is classed as medium-sized (0.01 to 0.1%). This chain connects TRBV12-3 or TRBV12-4 to TRBJ2-1, with D perhaps given as TRBD1 or TRBD2 (5 bases each). V lost 6 bases, J lost 5 bases, and 20 bases lay in between. The CDR3 spans 16 residues. For the CDR3, the DNA is TGTGCCAGCAGACCCGAGGGTTCCCCGGGACACAATGAGCAGTTCTTC. Protein product: CASRPEGSPGHNEQFF.

This clonotype is large by share. The chain uses TRBV19 and TRBJ1-3; D unresolved. CDR1 and CDR2 (germline): LNHDA, SQIVND (reference sequence). This CDR3 is built from 14 residues. Trimming stripped 8 bases from V and 0 bases from J, with 11 bases between. The CDR3 nucleotides are TGTGCCAGTGGGTTACCCCGCTCTGGAAACACCATATATTTT. Translated, it gives CASGLPRSGNTIYF.

This rearrangement joins TRBV5-1 to TRBJ1-1; 7 bases match TRBD1. This CDR3 contains 14 residues. After removal of 4 bases from V and 4 bases from J, the junction contained 7 bases not matched to a gene. CDR1 and CDR2 (germline): SGHRS, YFSETQ. The CDR3 DNA follows: TGCGCCAGCAGCCCACAGGGGATTGGCACTGAAGCTTTCTTT. It codes for CASSPQGIGTEAFF.

This clonotype is classed as medium-sized. The chain links TRBV12-3 or TRBV12-4 to TRBJ2-7, with TRBD2 identical over 8 bases. Trimming cost V 7 bases and J 6 bases; bases outside gene matches: 8. The CDR3 covers 13 residues. The CDR3 bases are TGTGCCAGCACCCCGGGACTAGGAGGCGAGCAGTACTTC. This gives the protein CASTPGLGGEQYF.

This rearrangement joins TRBV4-1 to TRBJ2-7; D unclear. CDR1 and CDR2 (germline): MGHRA, YSYEKL. Between the trimmed V and J ends, which lost 0 bases and 1 base, there was a span of 7 bases. There are 14 residues in the CDR3. In DNA form, the CDR3 reads TGCGCCAGCAGCCAAGAATCCGTTTCCTACGAGCAGTACTTC. As protein: CASSQESVSYEQYF.

CDR3 DNA: TGCAGTGCTCATTTAGCGGGAGTGAGCAATGAGCAGTTCTTC. Translating gives CSAHLAGVSNEQFF. J is TRBJ2-1 and V is TRBV20-1; 9 bases agree with TRBD2. The V gene's germline CDR1 is DFQATT and CDR2 SNEGSKA (reference sequence). This CDR3 has 14 amino acids. J gave up 6 bases and V 5 bases, and 8 bases lay outside the gene matches.

About this clonotype: Sequence at one end of the junction differs from germline and may be a read error. The chain has TRBV4-3 and TRBJ1-2; no clear D gene. Germline V gives CDR1 LGHNA, CDR2 YSLEER. This CDR3 is built from 16 residues. Here the CDR3 DNA reads TGTGCCAGCAGCCAAGAGCTGGCGTCCTTTTCCTATGGCTACACCTTC. Translation gives CASSQELASFSYGYTF.

This chain connects TRBV7-9 to TRBJ2-7; perhaps TRBD1 as D (6 bases). This CDR3 has 13 residues. From germline, CDR1 is SEHNR and CDR2 FQNEAQ (reference sequence). V was trimmed by 5 bases and J by 6 bases, leaving 14 bases between them. The CDR3 here is CASSRPTGIEQYF. CDR3 sequence (DNA): TGTGCCAGCAGCCGACCCACAGGGATCGAGCAGTACTTC.

The rearrangement links TRBV4-3 to TRBJ2-2; 8 bases agree with TRBD1. V trimming: 0 bases; J trimming: 4 bases; junction bases outside the gene matches: 4. The CDR3 loop spans 16 amino acids. Germline loops: CDR1 LGHNA, CDR2 YSLEER. CDR3: CASSQERQGSTGELFF. CDR3 sequence (DNA): TGCGCCAGCAGCCAAGAAAGACAGGGGAGCACCGGGGAGCTGTTTTTT.